The clone carrying this T cell receptor beta chain was detected many times. This entry is derived from a study of shared clonotypes between healthy human individuals. The method was immunoSEQ multiplex PCR; TCRdb's version includes in-frame clones alone and lacks a portion of them. The sample consists of about 1.5 million clones, roughly 96% of them appearing once. The CDR3 spans 11 residues. Germline loops: CDR1 SQVTM, CDR2 ANQGSEA. This rearrangement joins TRBV29-1 to TRBJ2-7; D call uncertain. Sample: naive CD4+ T cells sorted from blood. Subset denoted: CD45RA+ positively selected. This receptor was identified in a man under 40 in good health. CDR3 DNA sequence: TGCAGTTTCCCACCGGGCCTTGTAAATTACTTC. Translated, it gives CSFPPGLVNYF.